This passage covers 2 T cell receptor beta chains from one sample sequenced in a study of identical twins (dated by TCRdb to about 2016). The library was prepared using 5' RACE. TCRdb lists the instrument as Illumina HiSeq 2000. TCRdb reprocessed the public reads (quality trimming at Q25 with fastp, clone calling with MiXCR) and kept in-frame beta chains. A single entry per CDR3 protein holds the most common genes and DNA from its merged rows. This sample lists 250,000 to 300,000 distinct CDR3 sequences; around 9.7% were detected once. The ten largest make up 6% to 8.5% of the sample. These data were likewise used in another study, on yellow fever vaccine responses in identical twins.

The sample taken for sequencing was CD8+ T cells sorted from blood. Source of these receptors: a woman between 18 and 29 years old in good health.

The genes are TRBV6-1 and TRBJ1-4, with no clear D. Trimming stripped 5 bases from V and 4 bases from J, with 11 bases between. Germline V gene sequence: CDR1 MNHNS, CDR2 SASEGT. CDR3 length: 14 amino acids. The CDR3 region is CASSLAVFNEKLFF. CDR3 DNA sequence: TGTGCCAGCAGTCTGGCAGTCTTTAATGAAAAACTGTTTTTT.

This clonotype was recorded many times. The chain employs TRBV7-9 and TRBJ2-4; 10 bases align to TRBD2. The CDR3 covers 17 residues. V was clipped by 1 base and J by 1 base; unmatched bases: 4. CDR1 SEHNR and CDR2 FQNEAQ come from the germline V gene (reference sequence). CDR3 loop: CASSLGLAGEAKNIQYF. As DNA, the CDR3 is TGTGCCAGCAGCTTAGGCCTAGCGGGAGAGGCCAAAAACATTCAGTACTTC.